This section outlines one T cell receptor beta chain sequence together with its context. The antigen is unknown. These data come from a study of cytomegalovirus exposure and HLA in healthy donors. Whole-study context: Prior work identified 120 million or so unique TCR beta sequences in approximately 180 million T cells.

Germline lookup yields CDR1 SGHDT and CDR2 YYEEEE. This CDR3 spans 13 amino acids. Trimming cost V 4 bases and J 11 bases, with 18 bases left between them. Notes on the study in general: About 90% or about 30% of the time was how often most TCR beta V segments were productive, according to an earlier analysis. Sequence variants that were highly shared formed a cluster that was likely a sequencing artifact. Analysis was performed later, and it showed HLA-associated TCR beta chains to be more clonally expanded than equally common others.

PCR primers comprised 60 Vbeta and 13 Jbeta primers. Clones were sequenced by immunoSEQ multiplex PCR, and TCRdb holds only the in-frame ones, with some missing. Of about 120,000 clones listed, around 79% were seen once; the top ten hold about 3.3%. The sequencing input was PBMCs. This TCR was sampled from a woman in her twenties or thirties in good health and CMV-seropositive. The chain uses TRBV5-6 and TRBJ1-1, with D perhaps TRBD1 (5 bases). The CDR3 reads CASSTGTHQGAFF. The CDR3 DNA follows: TGTGCCAGCAGCACCGGGACTCACCAAGGGGCTTTCTTT.